This T cell receptor (beta chain) is from a study of blood T cell repertoires in COVID-19 (dated by TCRdb to between 2020 and 2021). Regarding the complete study: Collaborator samples came from the United States, Italy and Spain and covered acute and convalescent phases of COVID-19. The material from the prospective study consisted of cDNA or gDNA derived from T cells, B-cell-depleted T cells, or PBMCs. Subjects who had been exposed to COVID-19, were actively infected with it, or had recovered from it provided the deeply sampled blood TCRbeta repertoires that made up the dataset. The repertoires were released in a freely available public database intended as a resource for research on the immune response to SARS-CoV-2. The samples were drawn from two sources: the first 160 participants of the ongoing ImmuneRACE study, and 1,200 or so subjects contributed by 6 global collaborators. The sample metadata nearly always contained a de-identified subject ID, COVID-19 status, age in years and sex. Where HLA class I and class II types were available, the types were taken from metadata supplied by the sample provider, not from assay-based typing. Summary of the overall study and its limitations: How much clinical and demographic metadata was included differed by source and by participant, and the metadata was provided uncurated.

Whole blood was collected in K2EDTA tubes by collaborating institutions according to the institutions' own protocols. For TCRbeta analysis, collaborators shipped samples as frozen whole blood, isolated PBMCs, or DNA extracted from either of those sample types. In the case of this clone: Its specific antigen is unknown. No base-level quality is on record; no much larger clone is a single base apart.

TCRbeta CDR3 regions were amplified from genomic DNA by means of the immunoSEQ Assay, a bias-controlled multiplex PCR. The source study handled its data this way. Within the assay, amplification of reference gene primers was used to estimate how many nucleated cells each sample contained. Sequence reads were collapsed and filtered to measure the absolute abundance of every unique TCRbeta CDR3 rearrangement. Productive Simpson clonality was computed per sample as the square root of Simpson's diversity index over productive rearrangements. TCRdb mirrors the immuneACCESS table, restricted to in-frame sequences. Some clones are absent from its copies; in checked studies, under half trace to an unresolved V gene, and the reason for the others is unknown. That table is the source of V, J and clone size, and D and trimming were worked out from the DNA. This sample has about 67,000 clones in its table, and roughly 79% of those were observed once. The ten largest clones represent 5.5% to 7% of the sample.

A distance of 11 bases separates the germline ends of V and J, which lose 5 bases and 0 bases respectively. Based on the germline V gene, the CDR1 and CDR2 sequences are SGHTA and FQGNSA. From the cysteine up to the phenylalanine, the CDR3 has a length of 14 residues. The read is trimmed to its CDR3 DNA, 42 bases read in frame from base 1. This receptor was obtained from a woman aged 55-70 years with acute or convalescent COVID-19. Input material: peripheral blood. Recombination joined TRBV7-2 with TRBJ2-7, and TRBD1 may be the D gene, going by 5 matching bases. The DNA sequence is given as TGTGCCAGCAGCCCTGAGGACACCTCCTACGAGCAGTACTTC. Its coded protein is CASSPEDTSYEQYF.